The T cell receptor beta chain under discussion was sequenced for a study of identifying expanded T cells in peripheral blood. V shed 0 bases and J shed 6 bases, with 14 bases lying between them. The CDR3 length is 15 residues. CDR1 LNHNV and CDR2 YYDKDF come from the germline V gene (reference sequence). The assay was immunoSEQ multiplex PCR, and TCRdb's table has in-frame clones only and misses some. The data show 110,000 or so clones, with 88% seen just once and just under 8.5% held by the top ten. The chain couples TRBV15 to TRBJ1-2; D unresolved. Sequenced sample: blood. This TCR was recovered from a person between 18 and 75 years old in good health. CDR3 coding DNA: TGTGCCACCAGCAGAGATAACCCTAAAAGGGATGGCTACACCTTC. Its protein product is CATSRDNPKRDGYTF.